These T cell receptor beta chains were read from a single sample in a study of PD-1 blockade in mismatch repair-deficient tumors. Data came from immunoSEQ multiplex PCR; TCRdb stores just in-frame clones and leaves some out. The sample has roughly 79,000 clones, more than 80% seen once; the top ten hold around 5.1%. The sample consisted of peripheral blood, taken 44 weeks after starting pembrolizumab. These receptors all stem from an adult with mismatch repair-deficient cancer. Each CDR3 is given with its conserved first and last residue. Each record gives: clone size, D gene, V gene, J gene, CDR3 protein, CDR3 DNA. A D gene is named only where the DNA matches it firmly. Clone size is stated in some rows and not others, as once, few, many or a class when expanded.

.	TRBD2	TRBV14	TRBJ2-5	CASRDSGRTPETQYF	TGTGCCAGCAGGGATAGCGGGAGGACCCCAGAGACCCAGTACTTC
once	.	TRBV5-1	TRBJ1-1	CASSREGSTEAFF	TGCGCCAGCAGCCGAGAGGGTAGCACTGAAGCTTTCTTT
few	.	TRBV10-3	TRBJ1-2	CATKDGTGEGYTF	TGTGCCACCAAGGACGGGACGGGCGAAGGCTACACCTTC
.	.	TRBV6-5	TRBJ2-2	CASSYGTGELFF	TGTGCCAGCAGTTACGGTACCGGGGAGCTGTTTTTT
.	.	TRBV2	TRBJ2-5	CASSVETQYF	TGTGCCAGCAGTGTAGAGACCCAGTACTTC
.	.	TRBV5-1	TRBJ1-1	CASSLSPVNTEAFF	TGCGCCAGCAGCTTGTCCCCTGTGAACACTGAAGCTTTCTTT
.	.	TRBV7-6	TRBJ2-1	CASSFLKGNEQFF	TGTGCCAGCAGCTTTCTTAAGGGGAATGAGCAGTTCTTC
.	.	TRBV25-1	TRBJ1-2	CASTDRGEDYGYTF	TGTGCCAGCACCGATAGAGGGGAAGACTATGGCTACACCTTC
.	.	TRBV10-3	TRBJ2-2	CATQLGTLRGTGELFF	TGTGCCACCCAGCTCGGGACCCTTCGAGGCACCGGGGAGCTGTTTTTT
.	TRBD2	TRBV27	TRBJ2-3	CASTKASGRTDTQYF	TGTGCCAGCACCAAGGCTAGCGGGAGGACAGATACGCAGTATTTT
.	.	TRBV13	TRBJ2-5	CASSLPGGQETQYF	TGTGCCAGCAGCTTACCCGGCGGGCAAGAGACCCAGTACTTC
.	.	TRBV21-1	TRBJ2-3	CASSAPEGGRGTDTQYF	TGTGCCAGCAGCGCCCCCGAGGGCGGGCGCGGCACAGATACGCAGTATTTT
.	TRBD2	TRBV7-8	TRBJ2-7	CASSPGTSEYEQYF	TGTGCCAGCAGCCCCGGGACTAGCGAATACGAGCAGTACTTC
.	TRBD1	TRBV15	TRBJ1-5	CATSGRGLCQPQHF	TGTGCCACCTCCGGAAGGGGGCTCTGTCAGCCCCAGCATTTT
.	.	TRBV10-3	TRBJ1-4	CAIRGFGEKLFF	TGTGCCATCAGGGGGTTCGGTGAAAAACTGTTTTTT